This T cell receptor (beta chain) originates from a study of neurological immune-mediated disorders. This CDR3 has 13 amino acids. CDR1 and CDR2 (germline): MNHNY, SVGAGI (reference sequence). The V end was cut by 7 bases, the J end by 6 bases, with 15 bases between. There are many counts of this clonotype. MiXCR, applied by TCRdb to the 5' RACE reads, yields one record per CDR3 protein. The sample carries tens of thousands of distinct CDR3 sequences, 5% to 5.5% recorded once. This chain connects TRBV6-6 to TRBJ1-2, with D maybe TRBD1 (6 bases). Sequenced sample: PBMCs. The sequence was collected from a woman aged 25 to 39 with multiple sclerosis. The CDR3: CASTEGVLDGYTF. In DNA form, the CDR3 reads TGTGCCAGCACCGAGGGGGTTTTGGATGGCTACACCTTC.